The present T cell receptor (beta chain) was sequenced within a study of T cell responses to AZD1222 COVID-19 vaccine (dated by TCRdb to the early 2020s). With regard to the full study: AZD1222 recipients given second doses at about 4 weeks or at about 12 weeks were pooled, since spike-specific TCR depth and breadth were not found to differ between the two schedules. TCR sequencing covered approximately 230 trial participants: 200 to 220 given two doses of AZD1222 and 26 given two doses of MenACWY control vaccine. Trial participants were enrolled into age subgroups of 18-55, 56-69 and 70-plus years, which contained about 150, 27 and 61 TCR-sequenced participants, respectively.

In the paper's terms, the time point label means: baseline before first vaccination. The vaccinee samples were drawn from two UK trials, COV001 and COV002, one of which was a single-blind randomized controlled phase 2/3 trial testing AZD1222 (ChAdOx1 nCoV-19) in healthy adults. Trial participant PBMC samples were collected at day 0 and day 28 after the second dose for TCRbeta chain sequencing. V has 1 base trimmed and J has 3 bases trimmed; junction bases matching no gene number 1. Measured from the cysteine to the phenylalanine, the CDR3 is 15 residues long. Only CDR3 DNA is held: 45 bases, read in frame from base 1. Based on the germline V gene, the CDR1 and CDR2 sequences are KGHDR and SFDVKD. The CDR3 regions of human TCRbeta chains were analyzed by immunosequencing. Per the authors' processing: Repertoire TCRs were matched against a reference library of SARS-CoV-2-specific TCRs generated with the MIRA antigen-specificity platform. Breadth meant the fraction of unique TCRs that were SARS-CoV-2-associated, whereas depth meant the fraction of total T cells that were SARS-CoV-2-associated. Using the MIRA data, each spike-specific TCR was assigned both to the spike region to which the TCR was reactive and to a CD4 or CD8 class. Log10-transformed breadth and depth values were compared by one-way ANOVA with Sidak's multiple comparisons tests. TCRdb provides this immuneACCESS table in a form limited to in-frame rearrangements. Some clones are lacking; in checked studies, under half of them reflect an unresolved V gene, and why the rest are absent is not known. The V and J calls and the clone size are those of that table, but D and trimming were determined from the DNA. Counted in this sample were more than 100,000 clones; roughly nine tenths of them appeared once. The top ten clones comprise approximately 3.4% of the sample.

Of note for this clone: The specificity of this receptor is unknown. No base qualities exist here, and no much larger clone lies one base off it.

Beyond this particular receptor, the publication reports: Because no day 14 peak-response samples were available, the repertoires could be characterized only after the peak T cell response. Reportedly, almost half of the unique spike-specific TCRs recognized epitopes lying outside the regions that are mutated in the B.1.351 and B.1.1.7 variants. In the small 56-69-year group, the increase in depth fell short of significance, most likely because of low power. A significant rise in spike-specific TCR breadth and depth was observed after two AZD1222 doses relative to day 0 and relative to MenACWY recipients. CD4 TCRs associated with the vaccine covered the entire spike protein, and the dominant responses were in regions 160-218 and 743-854. Conclusions about previously exposed vaccinees were limited because only six or seven AZD1222 recipients were SARS-CoV-2 seropositive at baseline. Most participants were white British and females outnumbered males, and the authors suggested that clonal diversity may have been underestimated.

The sequencing here drew on peripheral blood, taken on day 0 of AZD1222 vaccination. This chain joins TRBV24-1 to TRBJ2-1, with 8 central nucleotides matching TRBD1. The clonotype originates from an adult in good health. The CDR3 loop reads CATSDFRGLYNEQFF. The DNA sequence is given as TGTGCCACCAGTGATTTCAGGGGGCTCTACAATGAGCAGTTCTTC.